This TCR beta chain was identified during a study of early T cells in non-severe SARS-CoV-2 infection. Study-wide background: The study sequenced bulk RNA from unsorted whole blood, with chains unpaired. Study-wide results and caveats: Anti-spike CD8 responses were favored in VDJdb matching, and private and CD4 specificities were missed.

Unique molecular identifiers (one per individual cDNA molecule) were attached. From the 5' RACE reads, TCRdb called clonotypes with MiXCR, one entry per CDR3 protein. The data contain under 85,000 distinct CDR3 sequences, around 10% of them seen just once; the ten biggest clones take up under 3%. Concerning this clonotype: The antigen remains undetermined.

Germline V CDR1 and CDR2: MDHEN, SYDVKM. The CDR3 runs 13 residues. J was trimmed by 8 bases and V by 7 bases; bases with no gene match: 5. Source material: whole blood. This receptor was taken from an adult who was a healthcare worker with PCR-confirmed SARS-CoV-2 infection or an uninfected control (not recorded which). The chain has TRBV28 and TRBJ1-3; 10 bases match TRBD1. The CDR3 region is CASKGTGVHTIYF. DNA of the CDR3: TGTGCCAGCAAAGGGACAGGGGTACACACCATATATTTT. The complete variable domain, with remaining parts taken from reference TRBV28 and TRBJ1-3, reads DVKVTQSSRYLVKRTGEKVFLECVQDMDHENMFWYRQDPGLGLRLIYFSYDVKMKEKGDIPEGYSVSREKKERFSLILESASTNQTSMYLCASKGTGVHTIYFGEGSWLTVV.